The TCR beta chain described here comes from a study of blood T cell repertoires in COVID-19. Across the study: COVID-19 samples collected from the United States, Italy and Spain covered acute and convalescent phases. T cells, B-cell-depleted T cells, or PBMCs provided the cDNA or gDNA that served as material.

Patients from Seattle were sampled longitudinally, starting during active infection. Study processing details: Amplification with reference gene primers provided the estimates of nucleated cell counts. Data came from immunoSEQ multiplex PCR; TCRdb stores just in-frame clones and leaves some out. That table is the source of V, J and clone size, and D and trimming were worked out from the DNA. The sample lists approximately 300,000 clones; roughly 90% were seen once. The table lists this clone with a count of one. The clonotype originates from a woman between 25 and 40 years old with COVID-19, enrolled during active disease. The sequenced material came from peripheral blood.

The DNA for the CDR3 is TGCGCCAGCAGCGGGACTAGCGGGGGTTCCGGTAGAAGCACAGATACGCAGTATTTT. Its translation is CASSGTSGGSGRSTDTQYF. The chain is built from TRBV5-1 and TRBJ2-3, with 14 bases fitting TRBD2. V shed 4 bases, J shed 0 bases, and the junction held 10 bases outside the gene matches. From germline, CDR1 is SGHRS and CDR2 YFSETQ. The CDR3 has 19 amino acids.